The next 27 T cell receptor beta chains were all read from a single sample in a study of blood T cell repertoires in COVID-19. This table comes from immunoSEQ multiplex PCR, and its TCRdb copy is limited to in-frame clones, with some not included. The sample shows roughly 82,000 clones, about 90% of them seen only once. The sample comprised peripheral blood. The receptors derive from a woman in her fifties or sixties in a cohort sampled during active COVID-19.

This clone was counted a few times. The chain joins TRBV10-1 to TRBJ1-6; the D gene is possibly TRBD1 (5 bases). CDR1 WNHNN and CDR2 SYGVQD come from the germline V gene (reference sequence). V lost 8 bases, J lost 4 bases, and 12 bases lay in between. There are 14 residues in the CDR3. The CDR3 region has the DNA TGCGCCAGCCGTCCGGACACGTATAATTCACCCCTCCACTTT. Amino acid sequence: CASRPDTYNSPLHF.

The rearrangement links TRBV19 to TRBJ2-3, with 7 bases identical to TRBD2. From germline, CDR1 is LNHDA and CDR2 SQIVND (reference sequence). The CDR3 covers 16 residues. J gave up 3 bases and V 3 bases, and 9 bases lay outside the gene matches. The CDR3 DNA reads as TGTGCCAGTAGTATTGATGACGGGAGGAAGACAGATACGCAGTATTTT. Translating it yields CASSIDDGRKTDTQYF.

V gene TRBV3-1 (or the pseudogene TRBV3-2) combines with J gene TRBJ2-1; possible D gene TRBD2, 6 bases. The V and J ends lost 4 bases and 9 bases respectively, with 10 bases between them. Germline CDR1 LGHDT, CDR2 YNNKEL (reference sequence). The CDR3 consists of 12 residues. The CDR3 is CASSRLESEQFF. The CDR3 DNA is TGTGCCAGCAGCCGACTAGAATCTGAGCAGTTCTTC.

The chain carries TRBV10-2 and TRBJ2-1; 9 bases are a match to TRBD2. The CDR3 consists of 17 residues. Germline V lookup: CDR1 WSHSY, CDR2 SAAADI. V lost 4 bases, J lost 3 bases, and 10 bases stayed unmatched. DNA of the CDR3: TGCGCCAGCAGTGCGGGAGTAGGGACTAGCCTCTACAATGAGCAGTTCTTC. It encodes CASSAGVGTSLYNEQFF.

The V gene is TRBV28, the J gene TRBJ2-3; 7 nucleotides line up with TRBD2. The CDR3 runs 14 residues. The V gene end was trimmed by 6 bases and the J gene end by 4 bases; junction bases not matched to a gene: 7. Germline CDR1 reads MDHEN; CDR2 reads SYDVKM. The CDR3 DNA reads TGTGCCAGCAGCTGGGGGGGAAGCGCAGATACGCAGTATTTT. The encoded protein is CASSWGGSADTQYF.

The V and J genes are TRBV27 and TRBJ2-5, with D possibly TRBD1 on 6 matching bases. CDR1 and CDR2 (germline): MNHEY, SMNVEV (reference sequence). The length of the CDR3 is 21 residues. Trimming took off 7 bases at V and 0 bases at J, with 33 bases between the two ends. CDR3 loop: CASKKRDNLIPGFPNQETQYF. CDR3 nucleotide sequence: TGTGCCAGCAAGAAAAGGGACAATTTAATCCCCGGGTTCCCCAACCAAGAGACCCAGTACTTC.

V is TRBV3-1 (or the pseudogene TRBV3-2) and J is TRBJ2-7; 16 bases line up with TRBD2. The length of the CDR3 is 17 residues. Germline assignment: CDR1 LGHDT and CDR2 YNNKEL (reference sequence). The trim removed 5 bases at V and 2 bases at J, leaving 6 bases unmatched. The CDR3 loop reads CASSYPGLAGGAYEQYF. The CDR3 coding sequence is TGTGCCAGCAGCTACCCGGGACTAGCGGGAGGGGCCTACGAGCAGTACTTC.

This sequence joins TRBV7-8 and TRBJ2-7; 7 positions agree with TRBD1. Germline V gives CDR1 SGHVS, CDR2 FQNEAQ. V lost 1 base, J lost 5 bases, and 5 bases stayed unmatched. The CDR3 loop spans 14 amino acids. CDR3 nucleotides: TGTGCCAGCAGCTTAGTCAGGGGGACCCACGAGCAGTACTTC. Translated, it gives CASSLVRGTHEQYF.

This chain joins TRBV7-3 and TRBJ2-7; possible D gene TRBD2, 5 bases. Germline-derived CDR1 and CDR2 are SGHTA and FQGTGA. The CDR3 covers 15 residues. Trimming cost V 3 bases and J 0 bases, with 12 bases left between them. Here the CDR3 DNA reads TGTGCCAGCAGCTTGGGCTTAGGGAGCTCCTACGAGCAGTACTTC. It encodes CASSLGLGSSYEQYF.

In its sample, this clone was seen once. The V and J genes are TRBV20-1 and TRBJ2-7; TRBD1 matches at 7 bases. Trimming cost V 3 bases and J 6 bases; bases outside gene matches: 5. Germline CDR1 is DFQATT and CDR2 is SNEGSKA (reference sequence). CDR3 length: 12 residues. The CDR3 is CSASNRGTEQYF. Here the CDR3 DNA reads TGCAGTGCTAGTAACAGGGGAACCGAGCAGTACTTC.

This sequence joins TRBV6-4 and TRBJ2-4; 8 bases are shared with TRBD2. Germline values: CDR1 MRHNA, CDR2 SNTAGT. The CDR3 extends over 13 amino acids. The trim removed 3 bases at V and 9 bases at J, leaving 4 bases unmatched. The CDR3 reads CASSDSGIGIQYF. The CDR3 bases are TGTGCCAGCAGTGATAGCGGGATAGGCATTCAGTACTTC.

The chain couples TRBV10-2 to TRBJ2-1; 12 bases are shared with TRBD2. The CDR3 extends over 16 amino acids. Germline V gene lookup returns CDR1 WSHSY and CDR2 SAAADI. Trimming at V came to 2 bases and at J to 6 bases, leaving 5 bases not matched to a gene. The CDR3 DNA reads TGCGCCAGCAGTGAGGTGACTAGCGGGAGTCCCAATGAGCAGTTCTTC. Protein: CASSEVTSGSPNEQFF.

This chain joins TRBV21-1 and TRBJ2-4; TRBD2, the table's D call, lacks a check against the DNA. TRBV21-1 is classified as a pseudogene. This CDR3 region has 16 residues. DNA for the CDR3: TGTGCCAGCAGCAAAAAATTAGGGCAGGGGAGGGACATTCAGTACTTC. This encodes CASSKKLGQGRDIQYF.

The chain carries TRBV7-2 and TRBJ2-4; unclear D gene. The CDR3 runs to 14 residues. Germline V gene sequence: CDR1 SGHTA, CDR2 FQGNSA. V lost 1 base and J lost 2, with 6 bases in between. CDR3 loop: CASSLDTTKNIQYF. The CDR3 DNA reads TGTGCCAGCAGCTTAGACACGACCAAAAACATTCAGTACTTC.

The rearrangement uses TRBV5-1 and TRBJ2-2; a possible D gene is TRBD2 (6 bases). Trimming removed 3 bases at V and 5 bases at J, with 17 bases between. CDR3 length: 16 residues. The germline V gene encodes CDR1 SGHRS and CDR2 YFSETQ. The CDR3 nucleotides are TGCGCCAGCAGCTCCGGGCGGGAAGGTTGGACCGGGGAGCTGTTTTTT. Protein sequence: CASSSGREGWTGELFF.

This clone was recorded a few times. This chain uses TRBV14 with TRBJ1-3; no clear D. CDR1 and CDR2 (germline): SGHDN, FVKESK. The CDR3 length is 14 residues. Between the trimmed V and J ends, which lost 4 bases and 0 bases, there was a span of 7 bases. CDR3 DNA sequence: TGTGCCAGCAGCCTACTATACTCTGGAAACACCATATATTTT. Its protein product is CASSLLYSGNTIYF. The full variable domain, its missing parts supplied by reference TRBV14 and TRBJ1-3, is EAGVTQFPSHSVIEKGQTVTLRCDPISGHDNLYWYRRVMGKEIKFLLHFVKESKQDESGMPNNRFLAERTGGTYSTLKVQPAELEDSGVYFCASSLLYSGNTIYFGEGSWLTVV.

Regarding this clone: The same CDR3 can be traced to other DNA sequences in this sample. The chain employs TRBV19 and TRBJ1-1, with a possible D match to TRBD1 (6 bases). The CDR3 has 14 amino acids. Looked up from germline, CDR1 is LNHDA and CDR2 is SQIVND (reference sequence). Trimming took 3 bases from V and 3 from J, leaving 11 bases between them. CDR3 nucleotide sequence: TGTGCCAGTAGTATTGGGGGCGGGTACACTGAAGCTTTCTTT. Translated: CASSIGGGYTEAFF.

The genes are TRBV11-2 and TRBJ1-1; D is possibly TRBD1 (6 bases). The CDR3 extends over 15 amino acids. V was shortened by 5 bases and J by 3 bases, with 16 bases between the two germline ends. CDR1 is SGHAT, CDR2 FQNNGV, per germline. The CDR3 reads CASSGGAEAYTEAFF. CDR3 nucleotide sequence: TGTGCCAGCAGCGGGGGGGCCGAGGCGTACACTGAAGCTTTCTTT.

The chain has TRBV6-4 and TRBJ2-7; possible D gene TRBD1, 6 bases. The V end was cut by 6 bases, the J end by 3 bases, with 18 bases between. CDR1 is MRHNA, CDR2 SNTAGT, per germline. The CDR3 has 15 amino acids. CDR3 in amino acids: CASSSDRLPFYEQYF. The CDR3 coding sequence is TGTGCCAGCAGCTCCGACAGGCTCCCCTTCTACGAGCAGTACTTC.

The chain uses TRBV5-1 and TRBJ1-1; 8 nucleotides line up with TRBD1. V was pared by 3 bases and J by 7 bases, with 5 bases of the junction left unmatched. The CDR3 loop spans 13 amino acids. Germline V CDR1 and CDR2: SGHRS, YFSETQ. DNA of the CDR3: TGCGCCAGCAGCTCCACAGGGGGAAGTGAAGCTTTCTTT. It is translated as CASSSTGGSEAFF. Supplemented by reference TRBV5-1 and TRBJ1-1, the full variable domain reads KAGVTQTPRYLIKTRGQQVTLSCSPISGHRSVSWYQQTPGQGLQFLFEYFSETQRNKGNFPGRFSGRQFSNSRSEMNVSTLELGDSALYLCASSSTGGSEAFFGQGTRLTVV.

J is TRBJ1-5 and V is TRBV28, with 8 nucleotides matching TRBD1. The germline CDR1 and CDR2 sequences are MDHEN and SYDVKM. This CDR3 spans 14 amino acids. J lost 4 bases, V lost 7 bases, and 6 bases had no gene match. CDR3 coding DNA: TGTGCCAGCACCCTGGACAGGGTGAATCAGCCCCAGCATTTT. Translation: CASTLDRVNQPQHF.

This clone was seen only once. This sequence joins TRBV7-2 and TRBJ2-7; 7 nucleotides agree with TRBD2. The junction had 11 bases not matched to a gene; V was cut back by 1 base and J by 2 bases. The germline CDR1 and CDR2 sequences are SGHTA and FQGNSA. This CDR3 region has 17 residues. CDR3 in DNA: TGTGCCAGCAGCTTAGAATGGCCTGGCGGGAGACCCTACGAGCAGTACTTC. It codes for CASSLEWPGGRPYEQYF.

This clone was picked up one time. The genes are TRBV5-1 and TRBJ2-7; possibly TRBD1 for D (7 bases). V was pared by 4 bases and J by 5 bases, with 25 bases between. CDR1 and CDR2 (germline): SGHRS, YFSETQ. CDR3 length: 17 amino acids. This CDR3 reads CASSLLYQGGVGNEQYF. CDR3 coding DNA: TGCGCCAGCAGCCTCCTTTACCAGGGGGGCGTTGGGAACGAGCAGTACTTC.

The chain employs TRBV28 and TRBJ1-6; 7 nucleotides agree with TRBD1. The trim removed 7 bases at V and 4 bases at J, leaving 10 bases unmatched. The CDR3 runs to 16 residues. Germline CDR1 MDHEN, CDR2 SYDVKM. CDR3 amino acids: CASIPRGQHYNSPLHF. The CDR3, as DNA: TGTGCCAGCATCCCGCGGGGACAGCATTATAATTCACCCCTCCACTTT.

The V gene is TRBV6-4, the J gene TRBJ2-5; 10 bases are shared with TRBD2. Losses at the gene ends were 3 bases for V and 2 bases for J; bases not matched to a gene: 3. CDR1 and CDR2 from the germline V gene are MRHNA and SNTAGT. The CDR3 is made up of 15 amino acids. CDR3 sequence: CASSEVAGGQETQYF. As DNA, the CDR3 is TGTGCCAGCAGTGAAGTAGCGGGAGGACAAGAGACCCAGTACTTC.

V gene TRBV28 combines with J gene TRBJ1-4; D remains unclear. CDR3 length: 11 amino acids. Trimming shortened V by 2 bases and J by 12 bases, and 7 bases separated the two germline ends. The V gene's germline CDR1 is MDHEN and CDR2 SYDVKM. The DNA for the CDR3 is TGTGCCAGCAGTTTAACGAGGGAACTGTTTTTT. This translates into CASSLTRELFF.

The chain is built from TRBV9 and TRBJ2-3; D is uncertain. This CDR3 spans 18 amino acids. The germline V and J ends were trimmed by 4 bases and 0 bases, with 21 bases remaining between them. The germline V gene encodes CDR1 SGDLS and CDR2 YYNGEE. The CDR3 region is CASSSPPDSQTSTDTQYF. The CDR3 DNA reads TGTGCCAGCAGCTCCCCCCCTGACTCCCAGACTAGCACAGATACGCAGTATTTT.